These T cell receptor beta chains were read from a single sample in a study of Graves' ophthalmopathy and Graves' hyperthyroidism. In TCRdb, the multiplex PCR reads were re-called with MiXCR into one record per CDR3 protein. The sample consists of roughly 700,000 distinct CDR3 sequences, around 40% of them appearing once. The sequenced material came from peripheral blood. These receptors were obtained from an adult man with Graves' ophthalmopathy. The CDR3 runs from the conserved cysteine through the conserved F or W. D genes are given only for firm matches. The size entry is marked missing in some rows and otherwise reads once, few, many or a size class.

>TRBJ1-2|-|TRBV7-9|-
TGTGCCAGCAGCAATAGCGGGGGGTATGGCTACACCTTC
CASSNSGGYGYTF
>TRBJ1-1|few|TRBV7-9|TRBD1
TGCGCCAGCAGCCTGCCGGGACAGGGGCCTCCTGGGGCTTTCTTT
CASSLPGQGPPGAFF
>TRBJ1-1|many|TRBV7-9|TRBD1
TGTGCCAGCAGCTTAGGACAGGGCGTGAGGGACACTGAAGCTTTCTTT
CASSLGQGVRDTEAFF
>TRBJ1-5|-|TRBV24-1|TRBD1
TGTGCCACCAGTGACCCAGGGGGGGGTTTTCGGCCCCAGCATTTT
CATSDPGGGFRPQHF
>TRBJ1-6|many|TRBV7-8|TRBD1
TGTGCCAGCAGCTTACCGCCCGGGACAGGGGCTTCACCCCTCCACTTT
CASSLPPGTGASPLHF
>TRBJ2-7|many|TRBV7-2|TRBD2
TGTGCCAGCAGCTTAGGGGGAGCGGGAGGACCCTACGAGCAGTACTTC
CASSLGGAGGPYEQYF
>TRBJ2-7|few|TRBV29-1|-
-
CSVGAGTGNVYF
>TRBJ2-7|-|TRBV5-1|TRBD1
TGCGCCAGCAGCCTCCGGGACAGGAGCGACGAGCAGTACTTC
CASSLRDRSDEQYF
>TRBJ1-5|-|TRBV24-1|TRBD1
TGTGCCAGCAGTTACCACGGACAGGCTGATCAGCCCCAGCATTTT
CASSYHGQADQPQHF
>TRBJ2-1|-|TRBV19|-
TGTGCCAGCAGCCGTGGGGGACGGAATGAGCAGTTCTTC
CASSRGGRNEQFF
>TRBJ1-4|-|TRBV30|-
TGTGCCTGGAGCCCTGGCAGAAATGAAAAACTGTTTTTT
CAWSPGRNEKLFF
>TRBJ2-2|-|TRBV25-1|-
TGTGCCACCAGTGATTTGCACCCCTACCAGCCCGGGGAGCTGTTTTTT
CATSDLHPYQPGELFF
>TRBJ2-7|few|TRBV6-5|TRBD2
TGTGCCAGCGGGAGGGCAACCTACGAGCAGTACTTC
CASGRATYEQYF
>TRBJ2-5|many|TRBV2|TRBD1
TGTGCCAGCAGTGAAGGGACAGGGGTAGAGACCCAGTACTTC
CASSEGTGVETQYF
>TRBJ2-6|many|TRBV29-1|-
TGCAGCGTTGGGGTAGGGGGGGCCTACTCTGGGGCCAACGTCCTGACTTTC
CSVGVGGAYSGANVLTF
>TRBJ2-3|-|TRBV25-1|TRBD2
TGTGCCAGCAGTGAATTAAGGGTTAGGCTAGCGGGACAAGATACGCAGTATTTT
CASSELRVRLAGQDTQYF
>TRBJ1-6|-|TRBV7-9|-
TGTGCCAGCAGCCGAGATGGTCCTACCAGAGCAAATAATTCACCCCTCCACTTT
CASSRDGPTRANNSPLHF
>TRBJ2-7|many|TRBV29-1|TRBD2
TGCAGCGTTGAGACTAGCGGGTCCTACGAGCAGTACTTC
CSVETSGSYEQYF
>TRBJ1-4|few|TRBV2|TRBD1
TGTGCCAGCAGTCAGGGGGCGCAGGAAAAACTGTTTTTT
CASSQGAQEKLFF
>TRBJ2-7|-|TRBV9|-
TGTGCCAGCAGCCGCTTCCTCCATGAGCAGTACTTC
CASSRFLHEQYF
>TRBJ2-7|many|TRBV29-1|TRBD1
TGCAGCGTCGAATCCGGGACAGGGACCCACGAGCAGTACTTC
CSVESGTGTHEQYF
>TRBJ2-2|few|TRBV7-9|-
TGTGCCAGCAGCAACCCGACAGAGAACACCGGGGAGCTGTTTTTT
CASSNPTENTGELFF
>TRBJ2-7|many|TRBV29-1|TRBD1
TGCAGCGCACGCGGGACAGGGGTTTGGCAGTACTTC
CSARGTGVWQYF
>TRBJ2-7|-|TRBV14|-
TGTGCCAGCAGCCAAGTCAGGTCGGGTGACCAGTACTTC
CASSQVRSGDQYF
>TRBJ2-2|few|TRBV25-1|-
TGTGCCAGCAGTTTCGAGGCGGGCACCGGGGAGCTGTTTTTT
CASSFEAGTGELFF
>TRBJ2-5|few|TRBV19|-
TGTGCCAGTAGTAACGGACGGCGGTCTCAAGAGACCCAGTACTTC
CASSNGRRSQETQYF
>TRBJ2-5|few|TRBV11-2|TRBD2
TGTGCCAGCAGCCCGGCATGGTCCTGGGGTAGCGGGGACCAAGAGACCCAGTACTTC
CASSPAWSWGSGDQETQYF
>TRBJ2-7|few|TRBV28|-
TGTGCCAGCAGTTTATATTACAGCACGGTAAACTACGAGCAGTACTTC
CASSLYYSTVNYEQYF
>TRBJ1-3|-|TRBV6-5|-
TGTGCCACCGAGACAGGCAGGAGAGGAAACACCATATATTTT
CATETGRRGNTIYF
>TRBJ2-2|many|TRBV7-9|-
TGTGCCAGCAGCCGACGACTAGACGGGGAGCTGTTTTTT
CASSRRLDGELFF